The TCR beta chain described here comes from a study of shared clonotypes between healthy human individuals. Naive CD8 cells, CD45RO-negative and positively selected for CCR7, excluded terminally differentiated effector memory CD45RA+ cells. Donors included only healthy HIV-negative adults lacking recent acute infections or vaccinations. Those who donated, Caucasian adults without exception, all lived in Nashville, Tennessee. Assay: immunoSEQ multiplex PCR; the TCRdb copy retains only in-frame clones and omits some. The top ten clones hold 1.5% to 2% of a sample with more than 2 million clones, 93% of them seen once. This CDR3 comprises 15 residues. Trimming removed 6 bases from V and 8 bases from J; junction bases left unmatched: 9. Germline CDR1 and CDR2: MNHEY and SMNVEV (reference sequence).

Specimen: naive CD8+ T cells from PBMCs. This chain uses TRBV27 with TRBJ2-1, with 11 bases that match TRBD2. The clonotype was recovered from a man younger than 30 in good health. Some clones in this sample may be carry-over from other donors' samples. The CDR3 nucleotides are TGTGCCAGCAGCCCCCCTGGACTAGCGGGCCATGAGCAGTTCTTC. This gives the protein CASSPPGLAGHEQFF.